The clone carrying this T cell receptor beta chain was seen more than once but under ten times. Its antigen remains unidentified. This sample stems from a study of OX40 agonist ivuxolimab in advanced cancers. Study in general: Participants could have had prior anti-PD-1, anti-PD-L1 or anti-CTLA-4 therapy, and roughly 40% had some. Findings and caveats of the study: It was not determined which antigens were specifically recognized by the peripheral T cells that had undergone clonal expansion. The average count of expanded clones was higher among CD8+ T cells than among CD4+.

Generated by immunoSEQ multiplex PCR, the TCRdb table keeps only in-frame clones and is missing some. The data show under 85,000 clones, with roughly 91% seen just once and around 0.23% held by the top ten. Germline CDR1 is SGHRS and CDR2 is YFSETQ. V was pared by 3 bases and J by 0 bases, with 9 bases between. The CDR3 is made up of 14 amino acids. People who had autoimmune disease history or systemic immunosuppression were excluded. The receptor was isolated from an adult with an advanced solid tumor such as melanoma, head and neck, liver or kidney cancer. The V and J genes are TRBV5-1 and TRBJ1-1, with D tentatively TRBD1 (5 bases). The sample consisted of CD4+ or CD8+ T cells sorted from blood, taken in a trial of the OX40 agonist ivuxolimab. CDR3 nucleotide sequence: TGCGCCAGCAGCTGGGGGGAAATGAACACTGAAGCTTTCTTT. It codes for CASSWGEMNTEAFF.